This TCR beta chain stems from a study of blood T cell repertoires in COVID-19. Overall study context: The United States, Italy and Spain provided the acute and convalescent COVID-19 samples. Sample material is recorded as cDNA or gDNA derived from T cells, B-cell-depleted T cells, or PBMCs.

The V gene's germline CDR1 is LNHDA and CDR2 SQIVND (reference sequence). This CDR3 has 15 residues. J gave up 9 bases and V 7 bases, and 14 bases lay outside the gene matches. Original analysis: Reference gene primer amplification yielded estimated nucleated cell counts. TCRdb's copy holds only in-frame clones and misses some; the assay was immunoSEQ multiplex PCR. V, J and clone size reflect that table, while D and trimming were determined from the DNA. This table holds about 100,000 clones, 60% to 80% found once. Sequencing was performed on peripheral blood. The clonotype originates from a man aged 55 to 70 with active or convalescent COVID-19. This rearrangement joins TRBV19 to TRBJ1-5; TRBD1 aligns across 8 bases. CDR3 nucleotide sequence: TGTGCCAGTATGATGGGACAGGAAGTGAGGGGGCCCCAGCATTTT. It encodes CASMMGQEVRGPQHF.